This T cell receptor (beta chain) was identified in a study of blood T cell repertoires in COVID-19. Whole-study context: Specimens from acute and convalescent COVID-19 originated in the United States, Italy and Spain. T cells, B-cell-depleted T cells, or PBMCs supplied cDNA or gDNA.

V lost 0 bases, J lost 1 base, and 13 bases lay in between. This CDR3 has 17 amino acids. Per germline, CDR1 SGDLS and CDR2 YYNGEE. In the source study's methods: Amplification of reference gene primers provided the estimated nucleated cell counts. Data came from immunoSEQ multiplex PCR; TCRdb stores just in-frame clones and leaves some out. V, J and clone size are those of that table, while D and trimming were read from the DNA. The sample records about 210,000 clones, 89% being singletons. This chain links TRBV9 with TRBJ2-2; D is unclear. Sequenced material: peripheral blood. The TCR comes from a woman aged 40 to 55 with acute or convalescent COVID-19. The CDR3 loop reads CASSVDKAGRNTGELFF. Written as DNA, the CDR3 is TGTGCCAGCAGCGTAGATAAGGCAGGCCGGAACACCGGGGAGCTGTTTTTT.